A single sample is the source of the 21 T cell receptor beta chains below, sequenced in a study of blood T cell repertoires in COVID-19. The table came from immunoSEQ multiplex PCR; TCRdb's copy has only in-frame clones and leaves some out. The sample holds 150,000 to 200,000 clones, roughly 90% seen once. What was sequenced was PBMCs or T cells enriched from blood (not recorded which). The receptor source for this set is a young woman who had recovered from COVID-19.

V gene TRBV4-2 combines with J gene TRBJ2-7, with 7 bases fitting TRBD2. In germline, CDR1 is LGHNA, CDR2 YNFKEQ. V dropped 0 bases and J dropped 1; count of bases not matched to a gene: 9. This CDR3 has 17 residues. The DNA for the CDR3 is TGTGCCAGCAGCCAAGATTTGGGGCCTAGCGGTTCCTACGAGCAGTACTTC. The encoded protein is CASSQDLGPSGSYEQYF.

The rearrangement uses TRBV5-1 and TRBJ2-5; TRBD1 matches at 7 bases. V lost 4 bases, J lost 4 bases, and 7 bases stayed unmatched. Per the germline V gene, CDR1 is SGHRS and CDR2 is YFSETQ. This CDR3 has 14 residues. CDR3 residues: CASSLTGQRETQYF. Written as DNA, the CDR3 is TGCGCCAGCAGCCTTACGGGACAGCGAGAGACCCAGTACTTC.

This sequence joins TRBV27 and TRBJ2-1; D possibly corresponds to TRBD2 (7 bases). CDR1 is MNHEY and CDR2 is SMNVEV in the germline V gene (reference sequence). V gave up 2 bases and J gave up 7 bases, with 18 bases separating them. CDR3 length: 16 amino acids. CDR3: CASSLLGFGGLNEQFF. The DNA of the CDR3 is TGTGCCAGCAGTTTACTGGGGTTCGGGGGGCTTAATGAGCAGTTCTTC.

J is TRBJ2-7 and V is TRBV30; 10 positions match TRBD1. The CDR3 sequence is 14 residues long. The V segment lost 0 bases and the J segment 3 bases; nucleotides outside the gene matches: 2. Germline CDR1 and CDR2: GTSNPN and SVGIG (reference sequence). This CDR3 is CAWSVGTGDYEQYF. Here the CDR3 DNA reads TGTGCCTGGAGTGTGGGGACAGGGGACTACGAGCAGTACTTC.

This chain connects TRBV9 to TRBJ2-4; maybe TRBD2 (6 bases). The germline V and J ends were trimmed by 0 bases and 6 bases, with 13 bases remaining between them. The germline gives CDR1 SGDLS, CDR2 YYNGEE. This CDR3 contains 15 residues. The CDR3 DNA sequence: TGTGCCAGCAGCGTAGGACTAGAGGGAGCAAACATTCAGTACTTC. This codes for CASSVGLEGANIQYF.

The V gene is TRBV5-1, the J gene TRBJ2-3; D may be TRBD2 (7 bases). V shed 4 bases and J shed 4 bases, with 19 bases lying between them. The germline CDR1 and CDR2 sequences are SGHRS and YFSETQ. CDR3 size: 16 residues. The CDR3 DNA is TGCGCCAGCAGCCTGCTGGGGGGGGCGTCAGCAGATACGCAGTATTTT. Translating it yields CASSLLGGASADTQYF.

This clone was detected once. J is TRBJ2-7 and V is TRBV28; tentative D call: TRBD1 (5 bases). V was clipped by 3 bases and J by 0 bases, with 12 bases between them. This CDR3 has 15 residues. CDR1 MDHEN and CDR2 SYDVKM come from the germline V gene. The CDR3 region is CASSFTGLVSYEQYF. Written as DNA, the CDR3 is TGTGCCAGCAGTTTCACAGGTCTGGTCTCCTACGAGCAGTACTTC.

The chain recombines TRBV28 with TRBJ1-2; 10 bases match TRBD1. The V gene end was trimmed by 5 bases and the J gene end by 6 bases; junction bases not matched to a gene: 9. CDR1 is MDHEN and CDR2 is SYDVKM in the germline V gene. This CDR3 contains 15 residues. CDR3 residues: CASSPPSGQGDGYTF. The CDR3 DNA reads as TGTGCCAGCAGTCCCCCCTCCGGACAGGGGGATGGCTACACCTTC.

The J gene is TRBJ2-7, the V gene TRBV30; 10 bases map to TRBD2. Germline trimming cut 4 bases from V and 0 bases from J; bases unmatched to any gene: 0. Germline V gives CDR1 GTSNPN, CDR2 SVGIG (reference sequence). CDR3 length: 13 residues. The CDR3 coding sequence is TGTGCCTGGACTAGCGGGAGCTCCTACGAGCAGTACTTC. Its translation: CAWTSGSSYEQYF.

The chain has TRBV30 and TRBJ2-7; possible D gene TRBD1, 6 bases. Germline V gives CDR1 GTSNPN, CDR2 SVGIG (reference sequence). This CDR3 spans 14 amino acids. The germline V and J ends were trimmed by 0 bases and 3 bases, with 12 bases remaining between them. The chain's CDR3 is CAWSVLTGYYEQYF. The CDR3 bases are TGTGCCTGGAGTGTACTGACAGGTTACTACGAGCAGTACTTC.

The chain combines TRBV27 with TRBJ1-4; 7 bases match TRBD1. Unmatched junction bases numbered 11, after V lost 8 bases and J lost 8 bases. The CDR3 is 14 residues long. The germline V gene encodes CDR1 MNHEY and CDR2 SMNVEV (reference sequence). The CDR3 bases are TGTGCCAGCGGAGAAGGGGGCCAAGGGGAAAAACTGTTTTTT. Its translation: CASGEGGQGEKLFF.

This clone has just one count. The J gene is TRBJ1-1, the V gene TRBV7-3; 8 nucleotides align to TRBD1. The germline V gene has CDR1 SGHTA and CDR2 FQGTGA. This CDR3 comprises 14 residues. V shed 1 base, J shed 4 bases, and the junction held 2 bases outside the gene matches. CDR3: CASSLNRGSTEAFF. The CDR3 bases are TGTGCCAGCAGCTTAAACAGGGGGAGCACTGAAGCTTTCTTT.

The V call is TRBV5-4, the J call TRBJ2-3; tentatively, D is TRBD2 (6 bases). Germline CDR1 is SGHNT and CDR2 is YYREEE (reference sequence). The CDR3 is 18 residues long. V lost 4 bases and J 2 bases, leaving 23 bases between the germline ends. The CDR3 loop is CASSGGGSEAFNTDTQYF. As DNA, the CDR3 is TGTGCCAGCAGCGGCGGAGGGAGCGAGGCTTTTAACACAGATACGCAGTATTTT.

The rearrangement joins TRBV7-5 to TRBJ2-7; no DNA check was done on the table's D call, TRBD2. TRBV7-5 is deemed a pseudogene. There are 14 residues in the CDR3. The CDR3 DNA reads as TGTGCCAGAAGCTTACTGCGGGGGACCTACGAGCAGTACTTC. Translating it yields CARSLLRGTYEQYF.

The chain is built from TRBV6-5 and TRBJ1-6; TRBD1 matches 7 bases. Germline V CDR1 and CDR2: MNHEY, SVGAGI. The CDR3 contains 14 residues. The V segment lost 2 bases and the J segment 9 bases; nucleotides outside the gene matches: 4. CDR3 region: CASSYRDRLSPLHF. DNA for the CDR3: TGTGCCAGCAGTTACCGGGACAGACTTTCACCCCTCCACTTT.

V gene TRBV4-1 combines with J gene TRBJ2-3; 7 nucleotides line up with TRBD2. V shed 0 bases, J shed 4 bases, and the junction held 4 bases outside the gene matches. Looked up from germline, CDR1 is MGHRA and CDR2 is YSYEKL. This CDR3 contains 15 residues. Here the CDR3 DNA reads TGCGCCAGCAGCCAAGATGGTGCGGGGGCAGATACGCAGTATTTT. As protein: CASSQDGAGADTQYF.

This clone was detected only a few times. The chain employs TRBV5-4 and TRBJ2-3; 8 positions agree with TRBD2. CDR3 length: 16 amino acids. Trimming cost V 4 bases and J 5 bases; bases outside gene matches: 12. Germline V CDR1 and CDR2: SGHNT, YYREEE (reference sequence). CDR3 sequence: CASSQASGFQGDTQYF. The CDR3 DNA reads as TGTGCCAGCAGCCAAGCTAGCGGGTTCCAGGGAGATACGCAGTATTTT.

The chain is built from TRBV6-1 and TRBJ2-3; D not resolved. Germline values: CDR1 MNHNS, CDR2 SASEGT. The germline V and J ends were trimmed by 3 bases and 2 bases, with 12 bases remaining between them. This CDR3 has 15 residues. The CDR3 sequence: CASSEGRRFTDTQYF. The CDR3, as DNA: TGTGCCAGCAGTGAGGGCCGCAGGTTCACAGATACGCAGTATTTT.

The V call is TRBV14, the J call TRBJ2-7; D gene uncertain. The germline gives CDR1 SGHDN, CDR2 FVKESK. V lost 4 bases and J lost 6, with 16 bases in between. The CDR3 has 14 residues. The CDR3 spells CASSRLGTRLEQYF. CDR3 DNA sequence: TGTGCCAGCAGCCGCCTAGGCACCCGTCTCGAGCAGTACTTC.

Concerning this clone itself: The junction does not match germline at one end; this may be a read error. This chain's CDR3 is CASSTGLGKTQYF. CDR3 coding DNA: TGTGCTAGCAGCACGGGACTTGGAAAGACCCAGTACTTC. The gene calls are TRBV7-7 and TRBJ2-5, with D tentatively TRBD2 (6 bases). CDR3 size: 13 residues. Per germline, CDR1 SSHAT and CDR2 FNYEAQ (reference sequence).

V gene TRBV28 combines with J gene TRBJ1-5; a possible D gene is TRBD1 (6 bases). Germline CDR1 reads MDHEN; CDR2 reads SYDVKM. The V gene lost 6 bases and the J gene lost 3 bases, with 12 bases spanning the gap. The CDR3 has 14 residues. The CDR3 region is CASSQNRVNQPQHF. CDR3 nucleotide sequence: TGTGCCAGCAGCCAAAACAGGGTCAATCAGCCCCAGCATTTT.